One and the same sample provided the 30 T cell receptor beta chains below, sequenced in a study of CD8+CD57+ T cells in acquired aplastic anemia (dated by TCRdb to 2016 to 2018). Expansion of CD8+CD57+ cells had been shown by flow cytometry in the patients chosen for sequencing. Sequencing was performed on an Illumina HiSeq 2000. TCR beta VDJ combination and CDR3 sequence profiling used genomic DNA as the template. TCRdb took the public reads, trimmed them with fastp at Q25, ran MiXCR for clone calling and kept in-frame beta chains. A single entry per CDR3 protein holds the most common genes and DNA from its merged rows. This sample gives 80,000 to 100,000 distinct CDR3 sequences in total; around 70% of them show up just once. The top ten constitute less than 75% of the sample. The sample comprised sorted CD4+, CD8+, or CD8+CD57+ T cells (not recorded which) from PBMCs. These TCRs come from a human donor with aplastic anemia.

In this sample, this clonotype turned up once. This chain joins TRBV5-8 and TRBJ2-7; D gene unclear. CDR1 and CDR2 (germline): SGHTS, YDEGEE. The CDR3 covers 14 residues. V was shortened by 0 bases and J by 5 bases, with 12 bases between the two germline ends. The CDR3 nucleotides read TGTGCCAGCAGCTTGGCCATCTCGGCTGACGAGCAGTACTTC. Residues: CASSLAISADEQYF.

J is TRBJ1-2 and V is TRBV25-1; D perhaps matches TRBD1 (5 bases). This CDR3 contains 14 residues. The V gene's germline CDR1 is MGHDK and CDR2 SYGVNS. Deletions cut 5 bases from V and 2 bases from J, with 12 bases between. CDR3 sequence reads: CASSLPGRNYGYTF. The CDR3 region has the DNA TGTGCCAGCAGTTTACCGGGACGGAACTATGGCTACACCTTC.

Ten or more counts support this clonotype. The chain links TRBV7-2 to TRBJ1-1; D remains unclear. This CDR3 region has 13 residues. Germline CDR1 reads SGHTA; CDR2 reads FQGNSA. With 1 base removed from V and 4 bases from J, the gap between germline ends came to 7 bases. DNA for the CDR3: TGTGCCAGCAGCTTAGGGGTAGGCACTGAAGCTTTCTTT. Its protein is CASSLGVGTEAFF.

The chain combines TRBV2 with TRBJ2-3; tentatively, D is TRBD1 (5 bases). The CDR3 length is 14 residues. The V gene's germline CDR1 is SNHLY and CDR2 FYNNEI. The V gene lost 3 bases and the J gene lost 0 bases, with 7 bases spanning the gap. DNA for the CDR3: TGTGCCAGCAGTGAGACAGTTAGCACAGATACGCAGTATTTT. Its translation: CASSETVSTDTQYF.

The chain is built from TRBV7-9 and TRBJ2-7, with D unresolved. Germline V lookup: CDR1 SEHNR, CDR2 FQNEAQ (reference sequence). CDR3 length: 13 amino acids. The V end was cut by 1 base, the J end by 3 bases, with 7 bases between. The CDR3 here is CASSLVVSYEQYF. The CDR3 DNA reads TGTGCCAGCAGCTTAGTTGTTAGCTACGAGCAGTACTTC.

In DNA form, the CDR3 reads TGCGCCAGCAGCCCCGGACAGGGGTCAGATACGCAGTATTTT. It translates to CASSPGQGSDTQYF. The J gene is TRBJ2-3, the V gene TRBV5-1; the match to TRBD1 covers 9 bases. CDR3 size: 14 residues. From germline, CDR1 is SGHRS and CDR2 YFSETQ. The junction had 4 bases not matched to a gene; V was cut back by 4 bases and J by 4 bases.

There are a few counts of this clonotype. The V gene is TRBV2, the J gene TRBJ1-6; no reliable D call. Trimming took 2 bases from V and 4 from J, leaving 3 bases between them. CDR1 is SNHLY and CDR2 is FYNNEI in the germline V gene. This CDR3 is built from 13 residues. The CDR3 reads CASSESYNSPLHF. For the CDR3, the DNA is TGTGCCAGCAGTGAAAGTTATAATTCACCCCTCCACTTT.

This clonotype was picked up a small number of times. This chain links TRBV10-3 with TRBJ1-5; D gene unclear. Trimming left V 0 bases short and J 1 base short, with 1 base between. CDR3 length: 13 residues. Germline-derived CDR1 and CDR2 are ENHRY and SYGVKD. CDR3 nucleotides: TGTGCCATCAGTGAGTCAAGCAATCAGCCCCAGCATTTT. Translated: CAISESSNQPQHF.

In DNA, the CDR3 is TGTGCCAGCAGTGAATCATACGGGGTGGATAACACTGAAGCTTTCTTT. Protein: CASSESYGVDNTEAFF. This chain uses TRBV25-1 with TRBJ1-1, with D unclear. Trimming cost V 1 base and J 2 bases, with 14 bases left between them. The CDR3 extends over 16 amino acids. The germline V gene has CDR1 MGHDK and CDR2 SYGVNS.

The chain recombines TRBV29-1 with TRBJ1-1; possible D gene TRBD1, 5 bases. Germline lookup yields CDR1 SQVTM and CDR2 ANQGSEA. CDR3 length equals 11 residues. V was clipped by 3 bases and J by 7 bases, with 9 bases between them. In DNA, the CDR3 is TGCAGCGTTGAGACTCAGGGTGAAGCTTTCTTT. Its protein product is CSVETQGEAFF.

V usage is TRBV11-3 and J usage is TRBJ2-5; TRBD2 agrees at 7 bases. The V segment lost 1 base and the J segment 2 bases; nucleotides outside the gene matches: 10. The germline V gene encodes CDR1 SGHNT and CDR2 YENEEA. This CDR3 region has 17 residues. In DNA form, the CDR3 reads TGTGCCAGCAGCTTAGTGCGGGGGACCCTAGCTCAAGAGACCCAGTACTTC. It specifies CASSLVRGTLAQETQYF.

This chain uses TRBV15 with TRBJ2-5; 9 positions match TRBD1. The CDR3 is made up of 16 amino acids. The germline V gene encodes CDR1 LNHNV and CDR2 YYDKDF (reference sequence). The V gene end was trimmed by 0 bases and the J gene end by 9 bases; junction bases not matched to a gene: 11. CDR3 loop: CATSRDVTGGETAQYF. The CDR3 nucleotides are TGTGCCACCAGCAGAGATGTCACAGGGGGCGAGACGGCCCAGTACTTC.

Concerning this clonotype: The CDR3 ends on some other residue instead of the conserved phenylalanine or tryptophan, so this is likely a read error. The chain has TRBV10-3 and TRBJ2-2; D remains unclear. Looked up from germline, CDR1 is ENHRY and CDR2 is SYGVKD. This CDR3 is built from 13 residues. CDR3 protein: CAITQSNAGELFC. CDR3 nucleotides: TGTGCCATCACCCAATCGAACGCCGGGGAGCTGTTTTGT.

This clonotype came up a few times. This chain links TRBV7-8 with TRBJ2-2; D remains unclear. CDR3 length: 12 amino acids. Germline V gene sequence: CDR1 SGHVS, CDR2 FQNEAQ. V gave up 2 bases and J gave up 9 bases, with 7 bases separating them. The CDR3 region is CASSLFGRELFF. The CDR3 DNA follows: TGTGCCAGCAGCTTATTCGGCCGGGAGCTGTTTTTT.

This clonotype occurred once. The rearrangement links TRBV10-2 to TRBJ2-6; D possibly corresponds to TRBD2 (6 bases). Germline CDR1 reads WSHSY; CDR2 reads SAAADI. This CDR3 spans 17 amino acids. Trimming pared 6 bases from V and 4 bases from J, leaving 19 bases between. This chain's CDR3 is CASSSHGRDSGANVLTF. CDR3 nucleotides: TGCGCCAGCAGCTCGCACGGACGGGACTCGGGGGCCAACGTCCTGACTTTC.

Here the CDR3 reads CASSIGGNTEAFF. DNA of the CDR3: TGTGCCAGCAGCATCGGTGGGAACACTGAAGCTTTCTTT. The V and J genes are TRBV7-9 and TRBJ1-1, with D unresolved. Germline V gene sequence: CDR1 SEHNR, CDR2 FQNEAQ (reference sequence). This CDR3 has 13 amino acids. With 5 bases removed from V and 1 base from J, the gap between germline ends came to 8 bases.

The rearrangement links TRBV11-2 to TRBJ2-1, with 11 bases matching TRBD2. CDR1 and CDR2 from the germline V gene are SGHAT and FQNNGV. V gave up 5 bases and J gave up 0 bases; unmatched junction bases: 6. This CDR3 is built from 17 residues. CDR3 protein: CASSPLAGGSSYNEQFF. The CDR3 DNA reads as TGTGCCAGCAGCCCCTTAGCGGGAGGGAGCTCCTACAATGAGCAGTTCTTC.

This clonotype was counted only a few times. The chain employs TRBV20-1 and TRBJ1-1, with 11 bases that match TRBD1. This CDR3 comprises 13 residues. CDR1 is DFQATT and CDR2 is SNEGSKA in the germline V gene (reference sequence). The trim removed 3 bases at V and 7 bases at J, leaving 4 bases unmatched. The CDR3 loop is CSASRTGGNEAFF. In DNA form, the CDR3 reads TGCAGTGCTAGCAGGACAGGGGGCAATGAAGCTTTCTTT.

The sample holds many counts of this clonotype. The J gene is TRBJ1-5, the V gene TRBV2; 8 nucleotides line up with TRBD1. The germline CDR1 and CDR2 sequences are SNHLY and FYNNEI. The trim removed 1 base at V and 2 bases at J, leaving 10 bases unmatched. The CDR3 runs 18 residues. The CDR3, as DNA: TGTGCCAGCAGTGAAGTCTTAGGCGTGGGACAGGGCAATCAGCCCCAGCATTTT. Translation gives CASSEVLGVGQGNQPQHF.

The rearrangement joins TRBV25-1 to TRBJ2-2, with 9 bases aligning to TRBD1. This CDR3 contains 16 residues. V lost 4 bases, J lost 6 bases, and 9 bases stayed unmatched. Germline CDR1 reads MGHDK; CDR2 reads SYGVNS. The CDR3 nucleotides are TGTGCCAGCAGTGTACGGGGACAGGGTCAATCCGGGGAGCTGTTTTTT. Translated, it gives CASSVRGQGQSGELFF.

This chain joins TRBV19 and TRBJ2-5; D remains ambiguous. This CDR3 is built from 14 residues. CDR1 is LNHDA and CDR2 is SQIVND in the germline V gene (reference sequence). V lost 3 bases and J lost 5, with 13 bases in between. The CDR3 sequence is CASSMQANRETQYF. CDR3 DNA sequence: TGTGCCAGTAGTATGCAGGCGAATCGGGAGACCCAGTACTTC.

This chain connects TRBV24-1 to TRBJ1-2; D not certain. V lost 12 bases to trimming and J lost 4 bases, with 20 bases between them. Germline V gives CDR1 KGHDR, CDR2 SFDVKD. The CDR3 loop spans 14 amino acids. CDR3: CAPYLVRTPYGYTF. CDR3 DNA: TGTGCCCCGTACCTCGTGCGGACGCCCTATGGCTACACCTTC.

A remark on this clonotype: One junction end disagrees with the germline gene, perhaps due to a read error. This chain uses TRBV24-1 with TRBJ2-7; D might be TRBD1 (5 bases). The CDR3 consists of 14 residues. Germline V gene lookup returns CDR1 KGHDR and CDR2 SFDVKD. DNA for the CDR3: TGTGCCATCAGTGAGACAGCGACCTCCTACGAGCAGTACTTC. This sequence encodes CAISETATSYEQYF.

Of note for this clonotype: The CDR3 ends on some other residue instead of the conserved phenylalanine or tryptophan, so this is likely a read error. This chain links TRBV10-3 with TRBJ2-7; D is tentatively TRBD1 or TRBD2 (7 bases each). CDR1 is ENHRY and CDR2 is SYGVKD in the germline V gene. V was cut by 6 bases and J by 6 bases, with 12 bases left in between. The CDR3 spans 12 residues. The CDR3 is CAISTGEGEQYL. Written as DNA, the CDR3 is TGTGCCATCAGCACAGGGGAGGGCGAGCAGTACCTC.

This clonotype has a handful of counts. The CDR3 coding sequence is TGTGCCAGCAGCTTAGTTCCGGAGACCCAGTACTTC. It codes for CASSLVPETQYF. The V call is TRBV7-9, the J call TRBJ2-5; D not certain. The CDR3 has 12 amino acids. Germline-derived CDR1 and CDR2 are SEHNR and FQNEAQ (reference sequence). Trimming stripped 1 base from V and 5 bases from J, with 5 bases between.

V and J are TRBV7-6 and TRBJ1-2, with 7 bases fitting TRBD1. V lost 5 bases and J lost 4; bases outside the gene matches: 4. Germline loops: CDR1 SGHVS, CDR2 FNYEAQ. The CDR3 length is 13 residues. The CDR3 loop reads CASSPGTVYGYTF. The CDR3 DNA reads TGTGCCAGCAGCCCAGGGACAGTCTATGGCTACACCTTC.

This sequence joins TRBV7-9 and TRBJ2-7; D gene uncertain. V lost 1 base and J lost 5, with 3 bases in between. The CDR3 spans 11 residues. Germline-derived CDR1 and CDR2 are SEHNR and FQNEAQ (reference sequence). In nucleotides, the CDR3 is TGTGCCAGCAGCTTAGACCACGAGCAGTACTTC. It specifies CASSLDHEQYF.

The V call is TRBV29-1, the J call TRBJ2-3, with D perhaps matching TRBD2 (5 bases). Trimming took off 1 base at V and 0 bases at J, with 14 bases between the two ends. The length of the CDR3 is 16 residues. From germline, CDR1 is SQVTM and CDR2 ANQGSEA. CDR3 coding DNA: TGCAGCGTTGAAGGCCGGGGTGGGCGAAGCACAGATACGCAGTATTTT. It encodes CSVEGRGGRSTDTQYF.

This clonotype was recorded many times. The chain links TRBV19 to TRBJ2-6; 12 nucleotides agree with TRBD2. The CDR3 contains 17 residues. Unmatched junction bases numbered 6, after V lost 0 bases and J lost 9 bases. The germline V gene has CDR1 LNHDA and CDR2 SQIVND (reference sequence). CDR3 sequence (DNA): TGTGCCAGTAGTATAGAGCTCACTAGCGGGAGGTACAACGTCCTGACTTTC. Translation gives CASSIELTSGRYNVLTF.

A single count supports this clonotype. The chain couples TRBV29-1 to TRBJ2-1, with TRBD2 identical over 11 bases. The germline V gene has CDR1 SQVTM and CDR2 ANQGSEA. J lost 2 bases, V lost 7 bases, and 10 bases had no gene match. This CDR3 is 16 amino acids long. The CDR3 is CSAELAGATAYNEQFF. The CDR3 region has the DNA TGCAGCGCAGAACTAGCGGGGGCTACCGCCTACAATGAGCAGTTCTTC.